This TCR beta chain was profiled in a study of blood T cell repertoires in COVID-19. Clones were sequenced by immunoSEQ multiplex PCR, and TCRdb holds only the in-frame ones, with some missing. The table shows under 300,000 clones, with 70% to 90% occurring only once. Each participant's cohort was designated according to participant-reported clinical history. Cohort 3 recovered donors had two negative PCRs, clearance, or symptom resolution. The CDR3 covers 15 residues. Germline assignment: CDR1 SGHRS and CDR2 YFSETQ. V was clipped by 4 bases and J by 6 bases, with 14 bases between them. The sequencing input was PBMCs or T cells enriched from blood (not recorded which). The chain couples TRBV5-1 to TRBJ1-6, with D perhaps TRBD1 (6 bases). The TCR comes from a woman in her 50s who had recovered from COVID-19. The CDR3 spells CASSAGGGGNSPLHF. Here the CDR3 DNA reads TGCGCCAGCAGCGCCGGTGGGGGCGGTAATTCACCCCTCCACTTT. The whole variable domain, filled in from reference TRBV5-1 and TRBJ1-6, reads KAGVTQTPRYLIKTRGQQVTLSCSPISGHRSVSWYQQTPGQGLQFLFEYFSETQRNKGNFPGRFSGRQFSNSRSEMNVSTLELGDSALYLCASSAGGGGNSPLHFGNGTRLTVT.